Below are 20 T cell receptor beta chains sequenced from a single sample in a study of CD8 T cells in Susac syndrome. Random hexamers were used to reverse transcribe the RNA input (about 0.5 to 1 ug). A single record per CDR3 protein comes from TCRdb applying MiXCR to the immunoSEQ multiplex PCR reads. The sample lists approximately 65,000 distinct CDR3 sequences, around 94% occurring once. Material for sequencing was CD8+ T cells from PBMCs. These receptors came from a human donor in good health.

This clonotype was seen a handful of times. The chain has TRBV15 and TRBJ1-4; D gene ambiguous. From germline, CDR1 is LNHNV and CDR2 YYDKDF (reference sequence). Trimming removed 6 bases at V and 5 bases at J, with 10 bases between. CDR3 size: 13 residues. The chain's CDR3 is CATRATVNEKLFF. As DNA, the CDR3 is TGTGCCACCAGAGCAACGGTAAATGAAAAACTGTTTTTT.

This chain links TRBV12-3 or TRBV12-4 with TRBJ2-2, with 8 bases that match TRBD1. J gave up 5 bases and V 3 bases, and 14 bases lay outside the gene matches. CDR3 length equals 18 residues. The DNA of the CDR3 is TGTGCCAGCAGTTTTGGCAGGGGGCCAGTTCCGGGGACCGGGGAGCTGTTTTTT. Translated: CASSFGRGPVPGTGELFF.

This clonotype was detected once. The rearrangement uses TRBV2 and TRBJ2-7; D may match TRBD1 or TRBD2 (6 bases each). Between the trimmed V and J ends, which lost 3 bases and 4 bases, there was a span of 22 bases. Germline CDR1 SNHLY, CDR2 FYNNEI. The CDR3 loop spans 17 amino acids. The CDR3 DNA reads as TGTGCCAGCAGTGACAGGGGAGGAGAATTGTTATTGTACGAGCAGTACTTC. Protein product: CASSDRGGELLLYEQYF.

The CDR3 sequence is CSVDPTASGNTIYF. Here the CDR3 DNA reads TGCAGCGTTGATCCGACAGCTTCTGGAAACACCATATATTTT. The genes are TRBV29-1 and TRBJ1-3; a weak D match, TRBD1 (5 bases). The CDR3 consists of 14 residues. Germline V gene lookup returns CDR1 SQVTM and CDR2 ANQGSEA. Deletions cut 3 bases from V and 1 base from J, with 10 bases between.

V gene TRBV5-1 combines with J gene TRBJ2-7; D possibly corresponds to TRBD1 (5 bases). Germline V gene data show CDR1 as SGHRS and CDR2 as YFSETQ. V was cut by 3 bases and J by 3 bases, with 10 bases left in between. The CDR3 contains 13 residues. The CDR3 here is CASSWGSLYEQYF. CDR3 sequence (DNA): TGCGCCAGCAGCTGGGGCAGCCTCTACGAGCAGTACTTC.

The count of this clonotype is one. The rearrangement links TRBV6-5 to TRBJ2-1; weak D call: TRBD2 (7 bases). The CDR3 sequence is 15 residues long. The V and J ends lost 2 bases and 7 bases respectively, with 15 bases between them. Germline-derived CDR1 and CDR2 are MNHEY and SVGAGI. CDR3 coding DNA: TGTGCCAGCAGTTACGGGGCGGGGGCGTCTAATGAGCAGTTCTTC. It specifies CASSYGAGASNEQFF.

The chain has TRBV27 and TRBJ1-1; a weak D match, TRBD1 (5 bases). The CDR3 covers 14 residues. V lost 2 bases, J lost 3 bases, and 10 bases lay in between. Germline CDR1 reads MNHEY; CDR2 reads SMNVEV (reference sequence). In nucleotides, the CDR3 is TGTGCCAGCAGTTTACAGGGTTTCTACACTGAAGCTTTCTTT. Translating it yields CASSLQGFYTEAFF.

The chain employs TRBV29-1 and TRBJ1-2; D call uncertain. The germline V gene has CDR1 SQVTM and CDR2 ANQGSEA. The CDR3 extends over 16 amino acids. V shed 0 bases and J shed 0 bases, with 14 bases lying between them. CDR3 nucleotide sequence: TGCAGCGTTGAAGATAGGCGCCCGAAAGCTAACTATGGCTACACCTTC. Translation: CSVEDRRPKANYGYTF.

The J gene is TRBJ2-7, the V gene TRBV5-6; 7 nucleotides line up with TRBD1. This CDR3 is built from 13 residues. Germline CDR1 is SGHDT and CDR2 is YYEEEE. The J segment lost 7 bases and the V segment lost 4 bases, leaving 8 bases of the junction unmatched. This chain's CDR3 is CASSPTGAREQYF. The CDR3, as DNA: TGTGCCAGCAGCCCTACAGGGGCTAGGGAGCAGTACTTC.

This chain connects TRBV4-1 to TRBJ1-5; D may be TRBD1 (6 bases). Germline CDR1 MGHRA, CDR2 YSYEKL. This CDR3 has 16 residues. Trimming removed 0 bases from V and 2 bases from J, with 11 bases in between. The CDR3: CASSQDGTIGNQPQHF. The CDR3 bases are TGCGCCAGCAGCCAAGATGGGACAATCGGCAATCAGCCCCAGCATTTT.

The CDR3 sequence: CASSQRDNSYNEQFF. The CDR3, as DNA: TGCGCCAGCAGCCAACGGGACAACTCCTACAATGAGCAGTTCTTC. The chain links TRBV4-1 to TRBJ2-1, with D possibly being TRBD1 (6 bases). This CDR3 is 15 amino acids long. Trimming removed 2 bases at V and 0 bases at J, with 8 bases between. Germline CDR1 and CDR2: MGHRA and YSYEKL.

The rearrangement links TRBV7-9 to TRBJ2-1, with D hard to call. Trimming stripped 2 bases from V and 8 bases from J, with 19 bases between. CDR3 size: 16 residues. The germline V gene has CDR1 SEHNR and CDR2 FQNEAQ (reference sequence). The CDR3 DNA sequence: TGTGCCAGCAGCTTAATCATGTCAGCCGCTCGAGATGAGCAGTTCTTC. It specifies CASSLIMSAARDEQFF. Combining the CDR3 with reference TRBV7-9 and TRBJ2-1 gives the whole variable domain DTGVSQNPRHKITKRGQNVTFRCDPISEHNRLYWYRQTLGQGPEFLTYFQNEAQLEKSRLLSDRFSAERPKGSFSTLEIQRTEQGDSAMYLCASSLIMSAARDEQFFGPGTRLTVL.

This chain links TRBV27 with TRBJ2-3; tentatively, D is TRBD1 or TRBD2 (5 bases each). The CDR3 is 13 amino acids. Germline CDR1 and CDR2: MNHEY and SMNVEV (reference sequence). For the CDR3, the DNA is TGTGTCCGCCGCGAGGGGACCTTGGATACGCAGTATTTT. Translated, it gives CVRREGTLDTQYF.

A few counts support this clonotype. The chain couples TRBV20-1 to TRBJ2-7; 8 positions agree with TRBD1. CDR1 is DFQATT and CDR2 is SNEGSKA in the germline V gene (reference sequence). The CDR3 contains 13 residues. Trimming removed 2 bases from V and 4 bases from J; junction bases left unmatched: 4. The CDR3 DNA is TGCAGTGCTAGACCGACAGGGGCTTACGAGCAGTACTTC. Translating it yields CSARPTGAYEQYF.

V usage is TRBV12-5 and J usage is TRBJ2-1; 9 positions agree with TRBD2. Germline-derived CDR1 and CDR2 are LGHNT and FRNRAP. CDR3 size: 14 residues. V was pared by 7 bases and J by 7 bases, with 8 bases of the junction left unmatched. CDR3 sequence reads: CASAAGGGKNEQFF. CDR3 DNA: TGTGCTAGTGCCGCGGGGGGGGGCAAGAATGAGCAGTTCTTC.

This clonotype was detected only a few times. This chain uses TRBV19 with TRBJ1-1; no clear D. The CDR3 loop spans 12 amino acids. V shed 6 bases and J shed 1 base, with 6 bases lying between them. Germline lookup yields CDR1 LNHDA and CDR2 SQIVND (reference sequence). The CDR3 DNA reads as TGTGCCAGTAGAGGAGGGAACACTGAAGCTTTCTTT. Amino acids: CASRGGNTEAFF.

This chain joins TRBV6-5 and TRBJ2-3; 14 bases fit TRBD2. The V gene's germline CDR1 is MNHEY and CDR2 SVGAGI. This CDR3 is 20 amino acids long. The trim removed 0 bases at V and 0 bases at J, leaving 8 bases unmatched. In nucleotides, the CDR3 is TGTGCCAGCAGTTACTCGGGACTAGCGGGGGCCGACGTCAGCACAGATACGCAGTATTTT. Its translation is CASSYSGLAGADVSTDTQYF.

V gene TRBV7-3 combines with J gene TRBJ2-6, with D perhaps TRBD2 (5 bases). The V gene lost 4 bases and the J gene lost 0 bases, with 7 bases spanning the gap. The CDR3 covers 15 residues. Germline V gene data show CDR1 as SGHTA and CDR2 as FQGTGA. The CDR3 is CASSSGLSGANVLTF. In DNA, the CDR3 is TGTGCCAGCAGCTCAGGACTCTCTGGGGCCAACGTCCTGACTTTC. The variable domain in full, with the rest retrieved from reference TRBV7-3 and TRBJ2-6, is GAGVSQTPSNKVTEKGKYVELRCDPISGHTALYWYRQSLGQGPEFLIYFQGTGAADDSGLPNDRFFAVRPEGSVSTLKIQRTERGDSAVYLCASSSGLSGANVLTFGAGSRLTVL.

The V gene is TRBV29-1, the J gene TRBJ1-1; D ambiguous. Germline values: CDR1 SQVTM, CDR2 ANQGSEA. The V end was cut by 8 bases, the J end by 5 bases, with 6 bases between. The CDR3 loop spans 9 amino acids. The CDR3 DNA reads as TGCAGCAGCGGGACTGAAGCTTTCTTT. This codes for CSSGTEAFF.

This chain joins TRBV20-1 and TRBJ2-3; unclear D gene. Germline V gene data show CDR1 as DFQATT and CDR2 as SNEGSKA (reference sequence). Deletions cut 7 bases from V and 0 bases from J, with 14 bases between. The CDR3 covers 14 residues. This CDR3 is CSEEKCPSTDTQYF. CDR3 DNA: TGCAGTGAAGAAAAGTGCCCCAGCACAGATACGCAGTATTTT.